This T cell receptor beta chain originates from a study of blood T cells in healthy people across ages (dated by TCRdb to between 2014 and 2017). Regarding the research as a whole: Template switching captured roughly one uniquely barcoded TCR beta cDNA molecule per two T cells in model experiments. Age-related changes in TCR beta repertoire diversity were measured in the study by deep sequencing normalized with unique cDNA molecular identifiers. The donors were split into four age groups: young (average around 15 years), middle-aged (around 37), aged (roughly 68) and long-lived (under 90). To avoid experimental bias, donors of different ages were spread randomly across the sequencing lanes. Using the same blood draw, the study looked at two additional independent replicas of 1 million unique cDNA reads for two donors, one aged 18 to 29 and the other aged 80 or older.

This clonotype was detected a few times. Its antigen target is currently unknown. No clone much larger than this one lies a single base away; base qualities are absent. Libraries were built with 5' RACE. TCRdb shows the sequencer as Illumina HiSeq 2500. A second roughly 7 to 12 cycle PCR used a sample-barcoded 5' primer and a J-beta primer mix. A unique molecular identifier was introduced onto each TCR beta cDNA molecule by a template-switch 5' adaptor carrying 12 random nucleotides. At least 2.5 million CDR3-containing paired-end reads were obtained from each sample. The Mint cDNA synthesis kit, primed by a TRBC-specific oligonucleotide, was used to synthesize first-strand cDNA from all RNA. All cDNA was treated with uracil-DNA glycosylase and then went through a first 18-cycle PCR with the universal primers M1SS and BC2_uni_R. On the authors' methods: Each sample was normalized by randomly selecting 1 million high-quality reads, each carrying a distinct molecular identifier. Instead of being binned into consensus sequences, reads with shared molecular identifiers were discarded. MiTCR, run with a Q25 quality threshold and the strictest error-elimination algorithm, handled CDR3 identification, clonotype clustering and error correction. A nonparametric unseen species model with Euler transformation was used to estimate a lower bound on total TCR beta diversity. TCRdb took the public reads, trimmed them with fastp at Q25, ran MiXCR for clone calling and kept in-frame beta chains. CDR3 protein duplicates are merged, each entry listing the most common genes and DNA. These V and J calls derive from TCRdb rather than the authors' analysis. The sample contains hundreds of thousands of distinct CDR3 sequences, about 30% of them found a single time. Jointly, the top ten make up about a sixth of the sample.

The germline V gene (reference sequence) supplies CDR1 GTSNPN and CDR2 SVGIG. The CDR3 goes from the cysteine to the phenylalanine over 14 residues. Of all the DNA, just the CDR3 is kept, 42 bases in frame from base 1. Cut back by 0 bases and 3 bases, the V and J ends lie 8 bases apart. The roughly 39 donors, aged roughly 6 to 90 years, were systemically healthy Caucasian individuals from Russia. Ten milliliters of peripheral blood were drawn from each donor into EDTA-treated Vacutainer tubes. Ficoll-Paque density-gradient centrifugation was used to isolate PBMCs, with at least 6 million obtained per sample. Total RNA, at least 6 micrograms per sample, was extracted from PBMCs with Trizol reagent. For every donor, flow cytometry on a PBMC aliquot measured the percentage of naive CD45RAhigh/CD27high T cells. Summary of the overall study and its limitations: Estimates of total diversity based on one million sequenced T cells were considered lower bounds and underestimates. Observed TCR beta diversity per million T cells fell roughly linearly with age, and a significant reduction was already apparent by age roughly 40. Donor CMV infection status was unknown, potentially confounding age-related changes in expanded clonotypes. Because profiling used bulk unsorted PBMCs, naive and antigen-experienced compartments could not be compared conclusively. The percentage of naive T cells measured by flow cytometry correlated strongly with observed TCR beta diversity. Compared with the aged group, the long-lived group had more naive CD4+ T cells, fewer expanded clones and increased TCR diversity, suggesting age selection.

The sequenced sample consisted of blood. Here the chain combines TRBV30 and TRBJ2-2, with the D segment identity uncertain. This sequence was found in a woman older than 75 in good health. The sequenced DNA: TGTGCCTGGAGTGTCCTTCAAGACACCGGGGAGCTGTTTTTT. It translates as CAWSVLQDTGELFF.